This T cell receptor beta chain came from a study of T cell clones after liver transplantation. Study in general: Samples came from ITN030ST, which attempted immunosuppression withdrawal within 2 years of liver transplantation. Subjects received no induction therapy and standard immunosuppression until randomization at 12-24 months post-transplant. At least one year of complete immunosuppression withdrawal without enzymes over twice normal defined tolerance.

Germline-derived CDR1 and CDR2 are SGHNT and YYREEE (reference sequence). Trimming took off 2 bases at V and 3 bases at J, with 10 bases between the two ends. This CDR3 has 14 residues. Assay: immunoSEQ multiplex PCR; the TCRdb copy retains only in-frame clones and omits some. Among roughly 100,000 clones, about 80% were seen once, and the ten largest hold approximately 3%. The source of this sequence is a human patient who received a liver transplant. Some T cells may be provided by the graft donor. The sample was CD4+ T cells from blood, taken around 44 months after liver transplant. The gene calls are TRBV5-4 and TRBJ2-3, with a weak D call TRBD1 (6 bases). CDR3 protein: CASSFRTATDTQYF. Written as DNA, the CDR3 is TGTGCCAGCAGCTTCCGGACAGCAACAGATACGCAGTATTTT.